The entry below gives a single T cell receptor (beta chain) sequence along with its context. As yet, its antigen is unknown. This CDR3 region has 14 residues. CDR1 is ENHRY, CDR2 SYGVKD, per germline. Trimming stripped 3 bases from V and 4 bases from J, with 12 bases between. 13 Jbeta primers and 60 Vbeta primers were used for the PCR. Profiling relied on immunoSEQ multiplex PCR, and the TCRdb table lists in-frame clones only, not all of them. The profile shows some 140,000 clones, around 63% of them singletons. The data stem from a study of cytomegalovirus exposure and HLA in healthy donors. Study-wide results and limits: Reports showed the classifier diagnosing cytomegalovirus status with high specificity and sensitivity. Earlier results showed most TCR beta V segments being productive about 90% or about 30% of the time.

This chain uses TRBV10-3 with TRBJ2-5; maybe TRBD1 (6 bases). The clonotype was recovered from a human donor in good health. Sequencing input: PBMCs. The chain's CDR3 is CAISEGQGSETQYF. The DNA of the CDR3 is TGTGCCATCAGTGAAGGGCAGGGGTCAGAGACCCAGTACTTC.